These 12 T cell receptor beta chains were all obtained from the same sample, sequenced in a study of OX40 agonist ivuxolimab in advanced cancers. The repertoire was sequenced with immunoSEQ multiplex PCR; TCRdb's copy has only in-frame clones and lacks some. This table has some 80,000 clones, about nine tenths appearing once. Sequenced material: CD4+ or CD8+ T cells sorted from blood, taken in a trial of the OX40 agonist ivuxolimab. The receptors were sampled from an adult with an advanced solid tumor such as melanoma, head and neck, liver or kidney cancer.

This clone was picked up one time. The V gene is TRBV5-4, the J gene TRBJ2-1; D uncertain. CDR1 and CDR2 from the germline V gene are SGHNT and YYREEE (reference sequence). This CDR3 comprises 15 residues. With 1 base removed from V and 6 bases from J, the gap between germline ends came to 14 bases. CDR3 in amino acids: CASSLRAARVNEQFF. Here the CDR3 DNA reads TGTGCCAGCAGCTTGCGGGCAGCTCGGGTCAATGAGCAGTTCTTC.

The J gene is TRBJ1-2, the V gene TRBV9, with unresolved D. The V end was cut by 0 bases, the J end by 5 bases, with 11 bases between. The CDR3 has 14 residues. The germline V gene encodes CDR1 SGDLS and CDR2 YYNGEE. Written as DNA, the CDR3 is TGTGCCAGCAGCGTAGGGCAGGAGATTTATGGCTACACCTTC. Protein: CASSVGQEIYGYTF. Complete variable domain (other parts from reference TRBV9 and TRBJ1-2): DSGVTQTPKHLITATGQRVTLRCSPRSGDLSVYWYQQSLDQGLQFLIQYYNGEERAKGNILERFSAQQFPDLHSELNLSSLELGDSALYFCASSVGQEIYGYTFGSGTRLTVV.

CDR3 amino acids: CASRTGAKNIQYF. DNA of the CDR3: TGTGCCAGCAGGACAGGGGCCAAAAACATTCAGTACTTC. This chain connects TRBV6-5 to TRBJ2-4; 7 positions agree with TRBD1. Germline loops: CDR1 MNHEY, CDR2 SVGAGI. The CDR3 spans 13 residues. J gave up 1 base and V 6 bases, and 0 bases lay outside the gene matches.

CDR3 in amino acids: CASSPGGSGSKQFF. CDR3 in DNA: TGTGCCAGCAGCCCTGGGGGTAGCGGGAGTAAGCAGTTCTTC. The V and J genes are TRBV4-2 and TRBJ2-1; 9 bases are shared with TRBD2. Trimming cost V 4 bases and J 11 bases; bases outside gene matches: 9. Germline V gene lookup returns CDR1 LGHNA and CDR2 YNFKEQ. This CDR3 has 14 residues.

J is TRBJ2-5 and V is TRBV30; either TRBD1 or TRBD2 may supply D (6 bases each). The germline gives CDR1 GTSNPN, CDR2 SVGIG (reference sequence). The CDR3 covers 15 residues. Trimming cost V 8 bases and J 3 bases, with 22 bases left between them. The CDR3 protein is CAGWGVGGMEETQYF. CDR3 in DNA: TGTGCCGGATGGGGGGTAGGGGGGATGGAAGAGACCCAGTACTTC. The whole variable domain, remainder taken from reference TRBV30 and TRBJ2-5, is SQTIHQWPATLVQPVGSPLSLECTVEGTSNPNLYWYRQAAGRGLQLLFYSVGIGQISSEVPQNLSASRPQDRQFILSSKKLLLSDSGFYLCAGWGVGGMEETQYFGPGTRLLVL.

This rearrangement joins TRBV20-1 to TRBJ2-7, with 7 bases fitting TRBD1. V trimming: 4 bases; J trimming: 6 bases; junction bases outside the gene matches: 3. This CDR3 is built from 11 residues. Germline values: CDR1 DFQATT, CDR2 SNEGSKA (reference sequence). Here the CDR3 reads CSATRTGEQYF. The DNA for the CDR3 is TGCAGTGCTACCCGGACAGGCGAGCAGTACTTC.

The table lists this clone with a count of one. The rearrangement links TRBV7-2 to TRBJ2-2, with 8 bases lining up with TRBD2. Germline V lookup: CDR1 SGHTA, CDR2 FQGNSA. The CDR3 loop spans 17 amino acids. The J segment lost 4 bases and the V segment lost 0 bases, leaving 7 bases of the junction unmatched. The CDR3 region is CASSLALGGAVTGELFF. For the CDR3, the DNA is TGTGCCAGCAGCTTAGCCCTCGGGGGGGCCGTCACCGGGGAGCTGTTTTTT.

This chain joins TRBV19 and TRBJ1-2; unclear D gene. Trimming shortened V by 0 bases and J by 1 base, and 12 bases separated the two germline ends. The germline CDR1 and CDR2 sequences are LNHDA and SQIVND (reference sequence). The CDR3 is 16 amino acids. This CDR3 reads CASSIDLASVNYGYTF. As DNA, the CDR3 is TGTGCCAGTAGTATAGATTTGGCCAGCGTTAACTATGGCTACACCTTC.

The chain combines TRBV5-1 with TRBJ2-7; D call uncertain. The CDR3 sequence is 16 residues long. Trimming pared 0 bases from V and 0 bases from J, leaving 13 bases between. In germline, CDR1 is SGHRS, CDR2 YFSETQ. This CDR3 is CASSLELGLSSYEQYF. In DNA, the CDR3 is TGCGCCAGCAGCTTGGAATTGGGTTTAAGCTCCTACGAGCAGTACTTC.

V usage is TRBV19 and J usage is TRBJ1-5; the D gene is possibly TRBD1 (5 bases). The CDR3 has 14 residues. V lost 1 base and J lost 5, with 9 bases in between. Per germline, CDR1 LNHDA and CDR2 SQIVND (reference sequence). The CDR3 spells CASSIGQIDQPQHF. CDR3 nucleotide sequence: TGTGCCAGTAGTATAGGACAGATAGATCAGCCCCAGCATTTT. Complete variable domain (other parts from reference TRBV19 and TRBJ1-5): DGGITQSPKYLFRKEGQNVTLSCEQNLNHDAMYWYRQDPGQGLRLIYYSQIVNDFQKGDIAEGYSVSREKKESFPLTVTSAQKNPTAFYLCASSIGQIDQPQHFGDGTRLSIL.

In its sample, this clone was seen once. V gene TRBV28 combines with J gene TRBJ2-7; D may correspond to TRBD1 or TRBD2 (6 bases each). CDR1 is MDHEN, CDR2 SYDVKM, per germline. This CDR3 region has 13 residues. V dropped 10 bases and J dropped 3 bases, with 16 bases sitting between them. The CDR3 sequence is CATGRQVVYEQYF. The CDR3 DNA reads TGTGCCACCGGGAGACAGGTAGTCTACGAGCAGTACTTC.

The chain carries TRBV5-1 and TRBJ2-3, with a tentative D call TRBD2 (6 bases). Per the germline V gene, CDR1 is SGHRS and CDR2 is YFSETQ. This CDR3 comprises 16 residues. The germline V and J ends were trimmed by 10 bases and 1 base, with 22 bases remaining between them. CDR3 amino acids: CASRDRLAPRTDTQYF. DNA for the CDR3: TGCGCCTCTCGGGATCGGCTAGCGCCTCGCACAGATACGCAGTATTTT.